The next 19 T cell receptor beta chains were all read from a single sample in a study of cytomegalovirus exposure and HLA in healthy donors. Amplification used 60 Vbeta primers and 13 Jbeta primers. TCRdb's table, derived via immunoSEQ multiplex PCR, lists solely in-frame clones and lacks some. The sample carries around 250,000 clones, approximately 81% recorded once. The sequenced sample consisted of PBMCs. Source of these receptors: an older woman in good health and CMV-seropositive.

The CDR3 sequence is CASSPTGGEFRYGYTF. DNA for the CDR3: TGTGCCAGCTCACCCACAGGGGGCGAGTTTAGGTATGGCTACACCTTC. The chain recombines TRBV18 with TRBJ1-2; 9 bases align to TRBD1. The germline V gene has CDR1 KGHSH and CDR2 LQKENI. V gave up 3 bases and J gave up 5 bases; unmatched junction bases: 10. This CDR3 has 16 residues.

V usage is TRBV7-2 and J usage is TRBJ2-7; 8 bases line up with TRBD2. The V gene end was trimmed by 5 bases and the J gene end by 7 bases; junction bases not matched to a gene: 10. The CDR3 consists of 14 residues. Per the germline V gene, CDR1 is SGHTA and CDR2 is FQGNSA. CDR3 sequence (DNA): TGTGCCAGCAGCGCCCAAGGGACTAGTGGTGAGCAGTACTTC. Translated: CASSAQGTSGEQYF.

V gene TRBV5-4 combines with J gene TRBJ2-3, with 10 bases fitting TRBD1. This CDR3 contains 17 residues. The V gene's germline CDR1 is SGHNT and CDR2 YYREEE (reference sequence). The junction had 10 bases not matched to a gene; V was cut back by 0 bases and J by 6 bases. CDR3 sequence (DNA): TGTGCCAGCAGCTTGGTAGTATCGGGGACAGGGGTGGATACGCAGTATTTT. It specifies CASSLVVSGTGVDTQYF.

CDR3 DNA sequence: TGTGCCAGCAGCTTAGGACTAGCGGGCTCCTACAATGAGCAGTTCTTC. Translating gives CASSLGLAGSYNEQFF. The chain is built from TRBV7-7 and TRBJ2-1, with 10 bases matching TRBD2. Germline CDR1 is SSHAT and CDR2 is FNYEAQ (reference sequence). This CDR3 is 16 amino acids long. V dropped 1 base and J dropped 0; count of bases not matched to a gene: 0.

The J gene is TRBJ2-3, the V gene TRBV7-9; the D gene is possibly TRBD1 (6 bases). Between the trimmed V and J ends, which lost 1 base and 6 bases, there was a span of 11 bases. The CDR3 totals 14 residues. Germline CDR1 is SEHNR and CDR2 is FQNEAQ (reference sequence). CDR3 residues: CASSLVGGEDTQYF. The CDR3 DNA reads TGTGCCAGCAGCTTAGTAGGGGGTGAGGATACGCAGTATTTT.

CDR3 coding DNA: TGCGCCAGCAGCTTGCCGGGGAATGGCTACACCTTC. It translates to CASSLPGNGYTF. J is TRBJ1-2 and V is TRBV5-1; D is unresolved. This CDR3 region has 12 residues. The V and J ends lost 1 base and 6 bases respectively, with 7 bases between them. CDR1 is SGHRS and CDR2 is YFSETQ in the germline V gene. The full variable domain, in which reference TRBV5-1 and TRBJ1-2 provide the parts outside the CDR3, is KAGVTQTPRYLIKTRGQQVTLSCSPISGHRSVSWYQQTPGQGLQFLFEYFSETQRNKGNFPGRFSGRQFSNSRSEMNVSTLELGDSALYLCASSLPGNGYTFGSGTRLTVV.

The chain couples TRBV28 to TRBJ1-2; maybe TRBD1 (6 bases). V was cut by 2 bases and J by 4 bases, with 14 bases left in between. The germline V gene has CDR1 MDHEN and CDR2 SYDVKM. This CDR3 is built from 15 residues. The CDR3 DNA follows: TGTGCCAGCAGTTTAGGGAGAGGGGGTCTCTATGGCTACACCTTC. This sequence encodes CASSLGRGGLYGYTF.

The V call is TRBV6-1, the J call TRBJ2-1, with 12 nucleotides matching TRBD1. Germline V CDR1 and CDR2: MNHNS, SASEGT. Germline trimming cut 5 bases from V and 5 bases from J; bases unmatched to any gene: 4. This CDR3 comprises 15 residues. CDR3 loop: CASSKGDRGHNEQFF. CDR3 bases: TGTGCCAGCAGTAAAGGGGACAGGGGGCACAATGAGCAGTTCTTC.

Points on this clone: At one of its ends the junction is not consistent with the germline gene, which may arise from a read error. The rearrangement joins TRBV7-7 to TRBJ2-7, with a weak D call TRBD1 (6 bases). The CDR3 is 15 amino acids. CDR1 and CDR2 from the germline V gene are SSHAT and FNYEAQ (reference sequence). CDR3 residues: CASSPGQNSPYEQYF. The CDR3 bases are TGTGCTAGCAGCCCCGGACAGAACTCTCCCTACGAGCAGTACTTC.

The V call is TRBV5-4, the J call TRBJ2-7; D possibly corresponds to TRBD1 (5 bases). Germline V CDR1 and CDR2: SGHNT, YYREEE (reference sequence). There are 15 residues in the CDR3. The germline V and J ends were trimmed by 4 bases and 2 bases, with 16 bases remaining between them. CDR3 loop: CASSPGRQGTYEQYF. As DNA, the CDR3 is TGTGCCAGCAGCCCAGGTCGCCAGGGAACCTACGAGCAGTACTTC.

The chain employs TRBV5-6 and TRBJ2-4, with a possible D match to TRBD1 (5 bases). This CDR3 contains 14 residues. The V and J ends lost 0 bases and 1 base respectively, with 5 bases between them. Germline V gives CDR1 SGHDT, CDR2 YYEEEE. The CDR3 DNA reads TGTGCCAGCAGCTTGGCAGGGGCCAAAAACATTCAGTACTTC. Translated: CASSLAGAKNIQYF.

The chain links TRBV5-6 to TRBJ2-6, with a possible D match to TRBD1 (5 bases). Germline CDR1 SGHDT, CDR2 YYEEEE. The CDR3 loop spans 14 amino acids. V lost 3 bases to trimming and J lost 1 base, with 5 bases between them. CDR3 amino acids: CASSSGSGANVLTF. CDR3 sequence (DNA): TGTGCCAGCAGCTCAGGGTCTGGGGCCAACGTCCTGACTTTC.

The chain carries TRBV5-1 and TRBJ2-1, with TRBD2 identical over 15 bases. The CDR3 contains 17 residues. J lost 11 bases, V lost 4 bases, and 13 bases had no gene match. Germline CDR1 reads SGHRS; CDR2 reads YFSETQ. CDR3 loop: CASSGERTSGRGGKQFF. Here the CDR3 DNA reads TGCGCCAGCAGCGGGGAACGGACTAGCGGGAGGGGAGGTAAGCAGTTCTTC.

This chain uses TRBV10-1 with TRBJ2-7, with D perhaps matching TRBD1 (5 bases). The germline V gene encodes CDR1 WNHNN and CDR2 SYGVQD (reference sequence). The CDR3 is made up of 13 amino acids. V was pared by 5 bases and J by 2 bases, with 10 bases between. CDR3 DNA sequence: TGCGCCAGCAGTTCAGGGAACACCTACGAGCAGTACTTC. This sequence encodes CASSSGNTYEQYF.

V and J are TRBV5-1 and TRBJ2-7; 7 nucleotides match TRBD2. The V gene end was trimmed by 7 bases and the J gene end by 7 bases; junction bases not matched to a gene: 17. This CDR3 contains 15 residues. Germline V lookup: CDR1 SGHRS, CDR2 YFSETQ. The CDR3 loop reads CASGSDLTSPGEQYF. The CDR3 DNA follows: TGCGCCAGCGGCTCCGATTTGACTAGCCCGGGGGAGCAGTACTTC.

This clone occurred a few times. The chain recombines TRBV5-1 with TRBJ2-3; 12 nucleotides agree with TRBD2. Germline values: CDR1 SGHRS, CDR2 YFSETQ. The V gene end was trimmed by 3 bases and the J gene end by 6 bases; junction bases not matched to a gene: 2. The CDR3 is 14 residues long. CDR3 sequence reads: CASSSGLAGDTQYF. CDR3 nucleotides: TGCGCCAGCAGCTCCGGACTAGCGGGGGATACGCAGTATTTT.

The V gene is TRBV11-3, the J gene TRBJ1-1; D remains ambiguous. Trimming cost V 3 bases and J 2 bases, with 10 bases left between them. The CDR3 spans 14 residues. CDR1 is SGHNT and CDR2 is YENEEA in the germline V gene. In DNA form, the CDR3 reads TGTGCCAGCAGCTTGATGGGCACCAACACTGAAGCTTTCTTT. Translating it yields CASSLMGTNTEAFF. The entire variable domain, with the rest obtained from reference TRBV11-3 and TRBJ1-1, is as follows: EAGVVQSPRYKIIEKKQPVAFWCNPISGHNTLYWYLQNLGQGPELLIRYENEEAVDDSQLPKDRFSAERLKGVDSTLKIQPAELGDSAVYLCASSLMGTNTEAFFGQGTRLTVV.

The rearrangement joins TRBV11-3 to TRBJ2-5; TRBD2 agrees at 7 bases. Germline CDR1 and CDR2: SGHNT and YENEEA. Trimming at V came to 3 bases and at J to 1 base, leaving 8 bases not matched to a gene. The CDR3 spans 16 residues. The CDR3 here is CASSLGGRLRQETQYF. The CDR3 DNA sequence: TGTGCCAGCAGCTTGGGGGGGAGACTCCGCCAAGAGACCCAGTACTTC. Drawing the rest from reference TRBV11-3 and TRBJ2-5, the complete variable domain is EAGVVQSPRYKIIEKKQPVAFWCNPISGHNTLYWYLQNLGQGPELLIRYENEEAVDDSQLPKDRFSAERLKGVDSTLKIQPAELGDSAVYLCASSLGGRLRQETQYFGPGTRLLVL.

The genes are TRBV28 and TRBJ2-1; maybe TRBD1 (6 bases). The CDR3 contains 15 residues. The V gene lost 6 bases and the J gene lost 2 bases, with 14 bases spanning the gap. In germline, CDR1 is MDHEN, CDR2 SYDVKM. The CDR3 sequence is CASSGQRSTYNEQFF. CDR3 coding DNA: TGTGCCAGCAGCGGACAGAGGTCTACCTACAATGAGCAGTTCTTC.